This T cell receptor (beta chain) was recorded in a study of T cell repertoires in cytomegalovirus infection. Study details: Selected CMV epitopes included recently identified HLA-C-restricted ones as well as well-studied HLA-B-restricted ones. Public TCR beta signatures marked donors with CMV infection and the matching HLA.

About this clonotype: Its cognate antigen is unknown.

Findings and caveats of the study: The ex vivo response showed dominance by HLA-C-restricted CMV-specific TCR beta clonotypes.

TCRdb recomputed calls from the reads with MiXCR, one row per CDR3 protein. The sample includes about 700,000 distinct CDR3 sequences, about 33% of them seen just once. The CDR3 is 11 residues long. V lost 3 bases and J lost 15, with 11 bases in between. The sequence was obtained from a human donor in good health (CMV status not recorded). Some clones in this sample may be carry-over from other donors' samples. The V and J genes are TRBV12-3 or TRBV12-4 and TRBJ1-4, with D tentatively TRBD1 (5 bases). The sequences come from cultured PBMCs, collected from culture after CMV antigen stimulation. CDR3 sequence (DNA): TGTGCCAGCAGTTTGGGGGGTTTTATGTTTTTT. It encodes CASSLGGFMFF.